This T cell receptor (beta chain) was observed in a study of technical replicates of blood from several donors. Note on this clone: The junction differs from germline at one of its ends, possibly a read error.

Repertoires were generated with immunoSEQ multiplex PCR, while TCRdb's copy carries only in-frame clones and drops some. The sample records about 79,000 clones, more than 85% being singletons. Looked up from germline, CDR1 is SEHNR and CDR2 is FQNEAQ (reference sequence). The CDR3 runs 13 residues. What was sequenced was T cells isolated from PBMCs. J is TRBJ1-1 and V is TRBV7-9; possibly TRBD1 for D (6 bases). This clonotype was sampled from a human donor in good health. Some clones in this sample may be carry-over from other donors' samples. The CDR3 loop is CAGRGGEDTEGFF. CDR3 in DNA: TGTGCCGGAAGAGGGGGGGAGGACACTGAAGGTTTCTTT.